A selection of T cell receptor beta chains follows, all from one sample in a study of T-cell reconstitution after alpha-beta-depleted transplantation in children. TCRdb re-called the PCR reads through MiXCR, storing one row per CDR3 protein. The table shows about 240,000 distinct CDR3 sequences, with roughly 25% occurring only once. Sequenced here: PBMCs, sampled before TCRalphabeta/CD19-depleted stem cell transplant. The receptors were sampled from a girl aged 2-10 years with Fanconi anemia, due to receive a stem cell transplant. CDR3s include the opening cysteine and the closing phenylalanine or tryptophan. A D gene is named only where the DNA matches it firmly. The size field is filled for only some rows; it gives once, few, many or a size class.

>TRBV12-3/TRBV12-4|many|TRBJ2-2|NA
CASKTFANTGELFF
TGTGCCAGCAAAACGTTCGCGAACACCGGGGAGCTGTTTTTT
>TRBV20-1|many|TRBJ2-7|NA
CSASPREQYF
TGCAGTGCTAGTCCTAGGGAGCAGTACTTC
>TRBV12-3/TRBV12-4|few|TRBJ1-4|NA
CASSFPSNEKLFF
TGTGCCAGCAGTTTTCCGTCTAATGAAAAACTGTTTTTT
>TRBV20-1|many|TRBJ2-7|TRBD2
CSAKRFGRAGSYEQYF
TGCAGTGCTAAGAGGTTCGGGAGGGCTGGCTCCTACGAGCAGTACTTC
>TRBV29-1|NA|TRBJ2-3|NA
CSVGLRAKVLHKDTQYF
TGCAGCGTTGGGCTGAGGGCCAAGGTCCTACACAAAGATACGCAGTATTTT
>TRBV29-1|many|TRBJ2-7|NA
CSVQETYEQYF
TGCAGCGTGCAGGAGACCTACGAGCAGTACTTC
>TRBV20-1|few|TRBJ2-1|TRBD1
CSGRRGLEYNEQFF
TGCAGTGGGCGTAGGGGGCTAGAATACAATGAGCAGTTCTTC
>TRBV15|many|TRBJ2-2|NA
CATSGSGELFF
TGTGCCACCAGCGGATCCGGGGAGCTGTTTTTT
>TRBV20-1|few|TRBJ2-7|NA
CSAGTEHPYEQYF
TGCAGTGCTGGGACGGAACACCCCTACGAGCAGTACTTC
>TRBV5-4|few|TRBJ1-4|TRBD1
CASSRGQGGEKLFF
TGTGCCAGCAGCCGTGGACAGGGGGGTGAAAAACTGTTTTTT
>TRBV7-9|NA|TRBJ2-1|TRBD2
CASSPRLAGLDEQFF
TGTGCCAGCAGCCCTCGACTAGCGGGACTCGATGAGCAGTTCTTC
>TRBV28|few|TRBJ1-2|TRBD1
CASRPTGFPYGYTF
TGTGCCAGCAGGCCGACAGGGTTCCCCTATGGCTACACCTTC
>TRBV29-1|NA|TRBJ1-3|NA
CSVDELSSGNTIYF
TGCAGCGTTGACGAGCTGAGCTCTGGAAACACCATATATTTT
>TRBV7-3|few|TRBJ1-1|NA
CASSEQPNTEAFF
TGTGCCAGCAGCGAACAACCGAACACTGAAGCTTTCTTT
>TRBV7-6|NA|TRBJ2-3|NA
CASSFLWDISTDTQYF
TGTGCCAGCAGCTTTTTGTGGGATATTAGCACAGATACGCAGTATTTT
>TRBV29-1|many|TRBJ1-1|NA
CSVELEGSAFF
TGCAGCGTTGAACTCGAGGGTTCGGCTTTCTTT
>TRBV20-1|many|TRBJ2-7|TRBD2
CSARDRTSGRQYF
TGCAGTGCTAGAGATCGGACTAGCGGGAGACAGTACTTC
>TRBV12-3/TRBV12-4|many|TRBJ2-7|NA
CASSAQVNKEQYF
TGTGCCAGCAGTGCTCAGGTAAACAAGGAGCAGTACTTC
>TRBV6-1|NA|TRBJ1-2|NA
CASSEVLPNRFSTF
TGTGCCAGCAGTGAAGTTCTTCCGAACAGGTTCAGCACCTTC
>TRBV5-1|few|TRBJ2-7|TRBD1
CASSLGLSAGTGVEQYF
TGCGCCAGCAGCCTCGGCCTCTCTGCCGGGACAGGGGTAGAGCAGTACTTC
>TRBV20-1|NA|TRBJ2-7|TRBD2
CSARGGETSGGAYEQYF
TGCAGTGCTAGAGGAGGGGAAACTAGCGGGGGAGCCTACGAGCAGTACTTC
>TRBV20-1|many|TRBJ2-7|NA
CSASRGFNGYEQYF
TGCAGTGCTAGTCGCGGGTTTAATGGCTACGAGCAGTACTTC
>TRBV27|many|TRBJ2-7|NA
CASNGGPLTYEQYF
TGTGCCAGCAATGGGGGCCCCTTAACCTACGAGCAGTACTTC
>TRBV12-3/TRBV12-4|many|TRBJ1-2|TRBD1
CASSLIPTGAGYGYTF
TGTGCCAGCAGTTTAATCCCTACAGGGGCAGGCTATGGCTACACCTTC
>TRBV20-1|many|TRBJ2-4|NA
CSPRHGAKNIQYF
TGCAGTCCCAGGCACGGGGCCAAAAACATTCAGTACTTC
>TRBV12-3/TRBV12-4|many|TRBJ2-1|TRBD2
CASSLSSGYNEQFF
TGTGCCAGCAGTTTATCTAGCGGCTACAATGAGCAGTTCTTC
>TRBV27|NA|TRBJ2-7|NA
CASSLALAHYEQYF
TGTGCCAGCAGTTTGGCACTAGCTCATTACGAGCAGTACTTC
>TRBV12-3/TRBV12-4|many|TRBJ2-1|NA
CASSFGPGVGEQFF
TGTGCCAGCAGTTTCGGGCCGGGAGTGGGTGAGCAGTTCTTC
>TRBV18|NA|TRBJ2-1|TRBD2
CASSPGGVEQFF
TGTGCCAGCTCACCGGGAGGGGTTGAGCAGTTCTTC
>TRBV20-1|many|TRBJ2-1|NA
CSATSRTRAGEQFF
TGCAGTGCTACAAGCAGGACGAGGGCTGGTGAGCAGTTCTTC
>TRBV27|many|TRBJ2-7|TRBD1
CASSYRQGSYEQYF
TGTGCCAGCAGTTATCGACAGGGTAGCTACGAGCAGTACTTC
>TRBV10-3|many|TRBJ2-7|TRBD2
CAIKGLAGGNSYEQYF
TGTGCCATCAAGGGACTAGCGGGAGGGAACTCCTACGAGCAGTACTTC
>TRBV28|many|TRBJ2-7|NA
CASSLSLYEQYF
TGTGCCAGCAGTTTAAGCCTTTACGAGCAGTACTTC
>TRBV20-1|many|TRBJ2-7|NA
CSASPGVSYEQYF
TGCAGTGCTAGCCCGGGAGTTTCCTACGAGCAGTACTTC
>TRBV20-1|many|TRBJ2-6|NA
CSAYRDSGANVLTF
TGCAGTGCTTACAGGGACTCTGGGGCCAACGTCCTGACTTTC
>TRBV14|NA|TRBJ2-2|TRBD2
CASSQELAGVSGELFF
TGTGCCAGCAGCCAAGAACTAGCGGGAGTTTCTGGGGAGCTGTTTTTT
>TRBV29-1|NA|TRBJ2-2|NA
CSVALLVTGELFF
TGCAGCGTTGCCCTACTAGTTACCGGGGAGCTGTTTTTT
>TRBV29-1|many|TRBJ2-5|TRBD2
CSVSLAGIETQYF
TGCAGCGTTTCACTAGCGGGAATAGAGACCCAGTACTTC
>TRBV5-5|many|TRBJ2-1|NA
CASSLGVALYNEQFF
TGTGCCAGCAGCTTGGGGGTAGCGCTATACAATGAGCAGTTCTTC
>TRBV5-1|many|TRBJ2-2|TRBD2
CASTPGLAGDGELFF
TGCGCCAGCACCCCGGGACTAGCGGGAGACGGGGAGCTGTTTTTT
>TRBV7-2|NA|TRBJ2-1|NA
CASSLEGTYNEQFF
TGTGCCAGCAGCTTGGAGGGAACCTACAATGAGCAGTTCTTC
>TRBV10-3|few|TRBJ2-3|TRBD1
CAIMTGATDTQYF
TGTGCCATCATGACAGGGGCCACAGATACGCAGTATTTT
>TRBV20-1|many|TRBJ2-7|TRBD2
CSATGGLAGGYAEQYF
TGCAGTGCCACAGGGGGACTAGCGGGAGGTTACGCCGAGCAGTACTTC
>TRBV29-1|NA|TRBJ2-3|NA
CSVDSGRENTDTQYF
TGCAGCGTTGATTCGGGTAGGGAGAACACAGATACGCAGTATTTT
>TRBV4-2|NA|TRBJ2-5|NA
CASSQDYRAQETQYF
TGTGCCAGCAGCCAAGATTACAGGGCCCAAGAGACCCAGTACTTC
>TRBV6-2/TRBV6-3|NA|TRBJ2-7|TRBD2
CASSYSPSGLSYEQYF
TGTGCCAGCAGTTACTCGCCTAGCGGCCTCTCCTACGAGCAGTACTTC
>TRBV9|few|TRBJ2-1|NA
CASSDSLSSNEQFF
TGTGCCAGCAGCGACTCTCTCTCTAGTAATGAGCAGTTCTTC
>TRBV5-1|few|TRBJ2-7|TRBD2
CASSSLLAGGGYEQYF
TGCGCCAGCAGTTCGCTACTAGCGGGGGGCGGCTACGAGCAGTACTTC
>TRBV21-1|many|TRBJ2-1|NA
CASSKDNNEQFF
TGTGCCAGCAGCAAAGATAACAATGAGCAGTTCTTC
>TRBV15|many|TRBJ2-5|NA
CATSRVSETQYF
TGTGCCACCAGCAGAGTCTCAGAGACCCAGTACTTC
>TRBV5-5|few|TRBJ1-1|NA
CASSSQRAVGTEAFF
TGTGCCAGCAGCTCCCAACGTGCTGTCGGCACTGAAGCTTTCTTT
>TRBV11-3|NA|TRBJ2-3|NA
CASSPGMDTQYF
TGTGCCAGCAGTCCCGGAATGGATACGCAGTATTTT
>TRBV28|NA|TRBJ1-4|TRBD1
CASRDRGKEKLFF
TGTGCCAGCAGGGACAGGGGGAAAGAAAAACTGTTTTTT
>TRBV19|many|TRBJ2-1|TRBD2
CASSPDGGVYNEQFF
TGTGCCAGTAGTCCCGACGGGGGGGTCTACAATGAGCAGTTCTTC
>TRBV29-1|many|TRBJ2-7|NA
CSVAPGLSYEQYF
TGCAGCGTTGCACCCGGACTTTCCTACGAGCAGTACTTC
>TRBV18|many|TRBJ2-6|NA
CASSRTGLSGANVLTF
TGTGCCAGCTCCCGAACAGGGCTCTCTGGGGCCAACGTCCTGACTTTC